This TCR beta chain was captured by sequencing in a study of tumor and adjacent non-tumor tissue in lung cancer. Study-wide background: There were 12 adenocarcinoma, 2 squamous cell carcinoma and 1 small cell lung cancer cases. The patients, roughly 10 men and about 5 women, were roughly 30 to 80 with stage I to III disease. Some 4.1 million productive TCRbeta reads were obtained per sample on average.

This clonotype was detected once. The antigen remains unidentified. The junction shows a germline mismatch at one end, possibly a read error. No cell sorting was done before RNA was extracted from the tissue. Germline values: CDR1 SGHAT, CDR2 FQNNGV. This CDR3 has 18 residues. TCRbeta libraries were built with three rounds of nested PCR, modified from ARM-PCR. TCRdb fed the multiplex PCR reads into MiXCR, producing one record per CDR3 protein. The sample has more than 85,000 distinct CDR3 sequences, 84% seen once. The study, taken as a whole, reports: Normal lung showed higher cumulative top 100 clone frequency than tumor.

The chain recombines TRBV11-2 with TRBJ2-1, with D perhaps TRBD2 (6 bases). Sequenced input: lung tumor tissue. The TCR sequence derives from a man between 65 and 80 years old with non-small cell lung cancer. CDR3: CASSLNMWDWVSYNEQFF. The CDR3 DNA sequence: TGTGCCAGTAGCTTAAATATGTGGGACTGGGTCTCCTACAATGAGCAGTTCTTC.